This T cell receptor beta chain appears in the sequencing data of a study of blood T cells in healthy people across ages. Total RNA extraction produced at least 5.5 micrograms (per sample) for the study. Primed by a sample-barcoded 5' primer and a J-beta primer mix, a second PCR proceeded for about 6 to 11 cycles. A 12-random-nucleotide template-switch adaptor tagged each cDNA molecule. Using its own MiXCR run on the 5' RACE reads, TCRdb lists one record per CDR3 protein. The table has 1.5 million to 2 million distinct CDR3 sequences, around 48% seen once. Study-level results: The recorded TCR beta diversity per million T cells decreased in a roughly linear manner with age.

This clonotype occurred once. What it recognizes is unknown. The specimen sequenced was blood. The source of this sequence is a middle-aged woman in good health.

The CDR3 is CASSQAEPVGNEQFF. The CDR3 DNA is TGCGCCAGCAGCCAAGCGGAACCAGTGGGCAATGAGCAGTTCTTC. This chain connects TRBV4-3 to TRBJ2-1, with D hard to call. CDR1 and CDR2 from the germline V gene are LGHNA and YSLEER. The V gene lost 1 base and the J gene lost 6 bases, with 13 bases spanning the gap. CDR3 length: 15 amino acids.